This is a list of T cell receptor beta chains from one sample in a study of PD-1 blockade in classical Hodgkin lymphoma. The method was immunoSEQ multiplex PCR; TCRdb's version includes in-frame clones alone and lacks a portion of them. The sample lists tens of thousands of clones; just over 90% were seen once. The sequencing here drew on peripheral blood mononuclear cells (PBMCs), taken before the fourth cycle of nivolumab. The source is a human donor with classical Hodgkin lymphoma. Each CDR3 is given with its conserved first and last residue. The D gene is left open where the match is weak.

D	V	J	length	DNA	CDR3
TRBD2	TRBV15	TRBJ2-5	18	TGTGCCACCAGCCGCCACGGGACTAGCGGGGGTCGGAGAGAGACCCAGTACTTC	CATSRHGTSGGRRETQYF
TRBD1	TRBV30	TRBJ1-1	14	TGTGCCTGGAGTGTAGGGACAGGGGGTACTGAAGCTTTCTTT	CAWSVGTGGTEAFF
TRBD1	TRBV29-1	TRBJ1-2	14	TGCAGCGTTGAAGACCAGGGGGCTGGCTATGGCTACACCTTC	CSVEDQGAGYGYTF
NA	TRBV28	TRBJ2-7	16	TGTGCCAGCAGTTTATCCCGAGCGATGGGAGAACGAGAGCAGTACTTC	CASSLSRAMGEREQYF
TRBD1	TRBV6-5	TRBJ2-1	14	TGTGCCAGCGGTTCGTCGACAGGGTCAGGTGAGCAGTTCTTC	CASGSSTGSGEQFF
NA	TRBV6-6	TRBJ1-1	14	TGTGCCAGCAATTCCTGGGGGGACCCGTCTGAAGCTTTCTTT	CASNSWGDPSEAFF
TRBD1	TRBV5-1	TRBJ1-4	15	TGCGCCAGCAGCTCGCAGGTGACAGGGAATGAAAAACTGTTTTTT	CASSSQVTGNEKLFF
NA	TRBV9	TRBJ1-2	15	TGTGCCAGCAGCGTAGGAAGGGGGGATATCGATGGCTACACCTTC	CASSVGRGDIDGYTF
TRBD2	TRBV7-2	TRBJ2-2	16	TGTGCCAGCAGCCTAGAAGGGACTAGCATCTCCGGGGAGCTGTTTTTT	CASSLEGTSISGELFF
TRBD1	TRBV30	TRBJ2-7	13	TGTGCCTGGAGTCGACAGGGGGCAGGCGAGCAGTACTTC	CAWSRQGAGEQYF
NA	TRBV9	TRBJ2-3	14	TGTGCCAGCAGCGTAGCGAGTAGCACAGATACGCAGTATTTT	CASSVASSTDTQYF
NA	TRBV18	TRBJ1-2	16	TGTGCCAGCTCACCACTAGGGCCACCAAGGGTGGATGGCTACACCTTC	CASSPLGPPRVDGYTF
TRBD1	TRBV2	TRBJ2-1	16	TGTGCCAGCAGTTCCCTGGGGGACAGGGTTCGGAATGAGCAGTTCTTC	CASSSLGDRVRNEQFF
NA	TRBV10-1	TRBJ1-1	12	TGCGCCAGCAGTCTGGGGGCGGGTGAAGCTTTCTTT	CASSLGAGEAFF